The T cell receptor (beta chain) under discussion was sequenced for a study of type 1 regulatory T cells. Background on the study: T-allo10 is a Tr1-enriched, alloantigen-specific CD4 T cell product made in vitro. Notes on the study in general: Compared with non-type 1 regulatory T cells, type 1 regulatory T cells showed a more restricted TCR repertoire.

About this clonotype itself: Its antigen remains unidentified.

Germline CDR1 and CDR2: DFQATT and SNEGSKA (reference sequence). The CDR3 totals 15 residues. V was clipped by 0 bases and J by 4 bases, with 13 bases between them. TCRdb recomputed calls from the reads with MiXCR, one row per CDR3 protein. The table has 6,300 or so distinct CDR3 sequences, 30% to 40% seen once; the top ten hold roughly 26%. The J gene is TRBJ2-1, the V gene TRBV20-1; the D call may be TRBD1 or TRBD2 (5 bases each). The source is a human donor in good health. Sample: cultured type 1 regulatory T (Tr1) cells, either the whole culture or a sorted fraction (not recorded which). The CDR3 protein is CSARDYRTGYNEQFF. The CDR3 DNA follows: TGCAGTGCTAGAGATTACAGGACGGGATACAATGAGCAGTTCTTC.